One sample yielded the 21 T cell receptor beta chains listed below, sequenced in a study of T cell changes during pregnancy in multiple sclerosis. Clones were read by immunoSEQ multiplex PCR, and TCRdb kept only the in-frame ones, dropping some. The table has 35,000 to 55,000 clones, about 88% seen once. Sequenced material: CD8+ T cells from peripheral blood mononuclear cells, taken after pregnancy. These receptors all stem from a female donor in good health, enrolled as a control in a pregnancy study.

This sequence joins TRBV7-9 and TRBJ2-7, with 9 bases fitting TRBD2. Germline values: CDR1 SEHNR, CDR2 FQNEAQ (reference sequence). The CDR3 contains 16 residues. Trimming took 5 bases from V and 2 from J; bases not matched to a gene: 10. CDR3 protein: CASSLSKGGGAYEQYF. The CDR3 DNA reads as TGTGCCAGCAGCCTTAGTAAGGGCGGGGGGGCCTACGAGCAGTACTTC.

The rearrangement uses TRBV10-3 and TRBJ2-7, with 7 bases that match TRBD2. The length of the CDR3 is 13 residues. From germline, CDR1 is ENHRY and CDR2 SYGVKD. V was clipped by 7 bases and J by 1 base; unmatched bases: 4. The CDR3 DNA reads TGTGCCATCATGGGGGAGGGGTCCTACGAGCAGTACTTC. As protein: CAIMGEGSYEQYF.

This sequence joins TRBV4-3 and TRBJ1-1; TRBD1 agrees at 9 bases. The CDR3 runs 17 residues. The ends lost 3 bases at V and 1 base at J; junction bases unmatched: 9. Germline loops: CDR1 LGHNA, CDR2 YSLEER. The CDR3 DNA reads as TGCGCCAGCAGCCAGGGGGTCGGGGGACAGGGGAACACTGAAGCTTTCTTT. Translated: CASSQGVGGQGNTEAFF.

The chain has TRBV27 and TRBJ1-1; the D is unclear. Germline V lookup: CDR1 MNHEY, CDR2 SMNVEV (reference sequence). This CDR3 region has 13 residues. V shed 0 bases and J shed 3 bases, with 5 bases lying between them. CDR3 nucleotides: TGTGCCAGCAGTTTATCGAGGGACACTGAAGCTTTCTTT. Amino acid sequence: CASSLSRDTEAFF.

The J gene is TRBJ1-1, the V gene TRBV19; D not resolved. Between the trimmed V and J ends, which lost 5 bases and 1 base, there was a span of 14 bases. CDR1 is LNHDA, CDR2 SQIVND, per germline (reference sequence). The CDR3 sequence is 15 residues long. The CDR3 region is CASSLLAGENTEAFF. CDR3 sequence (DNA): TGTGCCAGTAGTCTTCTGGCAGGCGAGAACACTGAAGCTTTCTTT.

V usage is TRBV28 and J usage is TRBJ1-1, with 12 bases lining up with TRBD1. CDR3 length: 21 amino acids. V was pared by 4 bases and J by 3 bases, with 21 bases of the junction left unmatched. Germline V CDR1 and CDR2: MDHEN, SYDVKM. CDR3 loop: CASSSPGQGARGLLLDTEAFF. The CDR3 DNA reads TGTGCCAGCAGTTCACCGGGACAGGGGGCGAGAGGTTTATTGCTTGACACTGAAGCTTTCTTT.

V and J are TRBV19 and TRBJ2-1; D remains unclear. Germline V gene lookup returns CDR1 LNHDA and CDR2 SQIVND (reference sequence). With 1 base removed from V and 6 bases from J, the gap between germline ends came to 7 bases. This CDR3 region has 13 residues. In DNA form, the CDR3 reads TGTGCCAGTAGTATAGTGGCTTCCAATGAGCAGTTCTTC. It translates to CASSIVASNEQFF.

CDR3 coding DNA: TGCGCCAGCAGCGTAGCGGGGGAGGCATACAATGAGCAGTTCTTC. It is translated as CASSVAGEAYNEQFF. The chain uses TRBV4-3 and TRBJ2-1; 9 bases match TRBD2. The ends lost 5 bases at V and 4 bases at J; junction bases unmatched: 6. This CDR3 is 15 amino acids long. The V gene's germline CDR1 is LGHNA and CDR2 YSLEER.

The rearrangement uses TRBV2 and TRBJ1-1, with D uncertain. The germline V and J ends were trimmed by 8 bases and 7 bases, with 11 bases remaining between them. Germline values: CDR1 SNHLY, CDR2 FYNNEI. The CDR3 spans 11 residues. The chain's CDR3 is CASHAGIEAFF. CDR3 DNA: TGTGCCAGCCACGCCGGGATTGAAGCTTTCTTT. The variable domain in full, completed from reference TRBV2 and TRBJ1-1, reads EPEVTQTPSHQVTQMGQEVILRCVPISNHLYFYWYRQILGQKVEFLVSFYNNEISEKSEIFDDQFSVERPDGSNFTLKIRSTKLEDSAMYFCASHAGIEAFFGQGTRLTVV.

This clone has just one count. The rearrangement joins TRBV7-2 to TRBJ2-7; 7 bases align to TRBD1. Trimming took 5 bases from V and 0 from J; bases not matched to a gene: 7. Germline assignment: CDR1 SGHTA and CDR2 FQGNSA. The CDR3 has 15 amino acids. Here the CDR3 reads CASSVGQVSSYEQYF. The CDR3 bases are TGTGCCAGCAGCGTCGGACAGGTCAGCTCCTACGAGCAGTACTTC.

J is TRBJ2-1 and V is TRBV7-8, with D hard to call. The CDR3 length is 12 residues. The germline V and J ends were trimmed by 0 bases and 7 bases, with 4 bases remaining between them. Germline V gene sequence: CDR1 SGHVS, CDR2 FQNEAQ. The CDR3 nucleotides are TGTGCCAGCAGCTTAGCGAGAAATGAGCAGTTCTTC. It translates to CASSLARNEQFF.

The gene calls are TRBV27 and TRBJ1-1, with D perhaps TRBD1 (5 bases). In germline, CDR1 is MNHEY, CDR2 SMNVEV (reference sequence). The CDR3 has 15 residues. V lost 5 bases and J lost 0, with 13 bases in between. The CDR3 DNA is TGTGCCAGCAGTCCGCGCCAGGGCTTGAACACTGAAGCTTTCTTT. The encoded protein is CASSPRQGLNTEAFF.

The chain joins TRBV9 to TRBJ1-2; D gene unclear. Trimming left V 3 bases short and J 2 bases short, with 11 bases between. This CDR3 comprises 14 residues. CDR1 is SGDLS and CDR2 is YYNGEE in the germline V gene. The CDR3 spells CASSGQQSNYGYTF. CDR3 DNA sequence: TGTGCCAGCAGCGGTCAACAGTCCAACTATGGCTACACCTTC. Filled out from reference TRBV9 and TRBJ1-2, the complete variable domain reads DSGVTQTPKHLITATGQRVTLRCSPRSGDLSVYWYQQSLDQGLQFLIQYYNGEERAKGNILERFSAQQFPDLHSELNLSSLELGDSALYFCASSGQQSNYGYTFGSGTRLTVV.

The chain joins TRBV5-6 to TRBJ2-7; possibly TRBD1 for D (5 bases). Trimming removed 2 bases from V and 5 bases from J, with 11 bases in between. The CDR3 contains 13 residues. Germline lookup yields CDR1 SGHDT and CDR2 YYEEEE. The CDR3, as DNA: TGTGCCAGCAGCTTTCCTCAGGGTCACGAGCAGTACTTC. Protein sequence: CASSFPQGHEQYF.

The genes are TRBV18 and TRBJ2-5, with a tentative D call TRBD2 (5 bases). This CDR3 region has 15 residues. Germline values: CDR1 KGHSH, CDR2 LQKENI. V was trimmed by 0 bases and J by 1 base, leaving 9 bases between them. DNA for the CDR3: TGTGCCAGCTCACCACCCAGCGGACTCCAAGAGACCCAGTACTTC. Protein sequence: CASSPPSGLQETQYF.

This clone appeared once. The rearrangement uses TRBV4-3 and TRBJ2-3, with D possibly matching TRBD1 (6 bases). This CDR3 is built from 17 residues. Germline CDR1 reads LGHNA; CDR2 reads YSLEER. V dropped 0 bases and J dropped 4 bases, with 17 bases sitting between them. In nucleotides, the CDR3 is TGCGCCAGCAGCCAAGATAGGCGGACAGAGAAGGCAGATACGCAGTATTTT. Amino acids: CASSQDRRTEKADTQYF.

J is TRBJ2-7 and V is TRBV27; no clear D. The V gene's germline CDR1 is MNHEY and CDR2 SMNVEV (reference sequence). There are 14 residues in the CDR3. The V and J ends lost 3 bases and 3 bases respectively, with 12 bases between them. The CDR3 spells CASSFGRQFYEQYF. Written as DNA, the CDR3 is TGTGCCAGCAGTTTTGGCAGGCAGTTCTACGAGCAGTACTTC.

This chain joins TRBV6-6 and TRBJ1-1, with TRBD1 identical over 8 bases. The germline V gene encodes CDR1 MNHNY and CDR2 SVGAGI (reference sequence). V lost 5 bases to trimming and J lost 1 base; unmatched junction nucleotides: 3. The CDR3 runs to 14 residues. In DNA, the CDR3 is TGTGCCAGCAGTCTTGGACAGGGGAACACTGAAGCTTTCTTT. This encodes CASSLGQGNTEAFF.

By sample share, this clone is medium-sized. The chain is built from TRBV7-9 and TRBJ2-7; D is perhaps TRBD1 (7 bases). The CDR3 totals 14 residues. V lost 3 bases and J 5 bases, leaving 14 bases between the germline ends. Germline assignment: CDR1 SEHNR and CDR2 FQNEAQ (reference sequence). CDR3 in DNA: TGTGCCAGCAGCTTCCAGGGGGGCGGTGACGAGCAGTACTTC. Protein: CASSFQGGGDEQYF. The full variable domain, its missing parts supplied by reference TRBV7-9 and TRBJ2-7, is DTGVSQNPRHKITKRGQNVTFRCDPISEHNRLYWYRQTLGQGPEFLTYFQNEAQLEKSRLLSDRFSAERPKGSFSTLEIQRTEQGDSAMYLCASSFQGGGDEQYFGPGTRLTVT.

V and J are TRBV4-3 and TRBJ2-7, with 7 bases matching TRBD1. The J segment lost 1 base and the V segment lost 4 bases, leaving 7 bases of the junction unmatched. CDR1 is LGHNA and CDR2 is YSLEER in the germline V gene. This CDR3 spans 15 amino acids. The CDR3 protein is CASSPSSQGSYEQYF. As DNA, the CDR3 is TGCGCCAGCAGCCCGTCCTCACAGGGGTCCTACGAGCAGTACTTC.

This chain links TRBV10-2 with TRBJ1-1; D is uncertain. The CDR3 consists of 12 residues. CDR1 WSHSY and CDR2 SAAADI come from the germline V gene. The ends were cut back, 8 bases at V and 8 bases at J, with 15 bases in the middle. The CDR3 sequence: CASQTQYGEAFF. DNA for the CDR3: TGCGCCAGCCAGACCCAGTACGGGGAAGCTTTCTTT.